These 11 T cell receptor beta chains came from one sample sequenced in a study of T cell responses to AZD1222 COVID-19 vaccine. Profiled with immunoSEQ multiplex PCR; TCRdb holds only in-frame clones, not every one. The repertoire consists of 80,000 or so clones, with approximately 90% occurring once and the leading ten covering 3.3%. Sequencing was performed on peripheral blood, taken 28 days after the second AZD1222 dose. The receptors derive from an adult who received the AZD1222 COVID-19 vaccine.

CDR3 sequence reads: CASSPRPGETSGRVYEQYF. The CDR3 bases are TGTGCCAGCAGCCCAAGACCAGGGGAGACTAGCGGGAGAGTTTACGAGCAGTACTTC. The V call is TRBV7-2, the J call TRBJ2-7; 12 nucleotides align to TRBD2. The CDR3 contains 19 residues. V trimming: 5 bases; J trimming: 4 bases; junction bases outside the gene matches: 18. CDR1 is SGHTA and CDR2 is FQGNSA in the germline V gene.

V usage is TRBV6-5 and J usage is TRBJ1-2, with 8 bases fitting TRBD1. V shed 4 bases, J shed 7 bases, and the junction held 14 bases outside the gene matches. The CDR3 sequence is 16 residues long. Germline lookup yields CDR1 MNHEY and CDR2 SVGAGI. DNA for the CDR3: TGTGCCAGCAGTTGGGAGGGGGCAGGGGGCGTTCGTGGCTACACCTTC. It specifies CASSWEGAGGVRGYTF.

This clone appeared once. The rearrangement links TRBV19 to TRBJ2-7, with TRBD2 matching 11 bases. The germline gives CDR1 LNHDA, CDR2 SQIVND (reference sequence). J was trimmed by 3 bases and V by 7 bases; bases with no gene match: 5. The CDR3 contains 14 residues. The CDR3 loop is CASKIGTSGYEQYF. In DNA, the CDR3 is TGTGCCAGTAAGATTGGGACTAGCGGCTACGAGCAGTACTTC.

The V gene is TRBV7-8, the J gene TRBJ2-7, with a possible D match to TRBD1 (5 bases). Germline loops: CDR1 SGHVS, CDR2 FQNEAQ. Between the trimmed V and J ends, which lost 5 bases and 2 bases, there was a span of 19 bases. This CDR3 region has 16 residues. CDR3 sequence: CASSRGRSLEPYEQYF. The CDR3 bases are TGTGCCAGCAGCAGGGGCCGCTCCTTGGAGCCCTACGAGCAGTACTTC.

The chain has TRBV7-8 and TRBJ1-2; 9 bases agree with TRBD1. Germline CDR1 and CDR2: SGHVS and FQNEAQ. The CDR3 loop spans 18 amino acids. V shed 5 bases and J 6 bases; nucleotides not matched to a gene: 19. The CDR3: CASSHLGTGTTLEDGYTF. The CDR3 coding sequence is TGTGCCAGCAGCCACCTTGGGACAGGGACAACCTTAGAGGATGGCTACACCTTC.

The chain combines TRBV6-1 with TRBJ1-2; D call uncertain. The CDR3 extends over 15 amino acids. In germline, CDR1 is MNHNS, CDR2 SASEGT. Trimming took 1 base from V and 2 from J, leaving 11 bases between them. DNA for the CDR3: TGTGCCAGCAGTGAAGTGGCTAGAGAAAACTATGGCTACACCTTC. It is translated as CASSEVARENYGYTF.

This chain connects TRBV19 to TRBJ2-5; 7 bases map to TRBD2. Germline loops: CDR1 LNHDA, CDR2 SQIVND (reference sequence). V trimming: 3 bases; J trimming: 1 base; junction bases outside the gene matches: 11. CDR3 length: 17 residues. CDR3 DNA sequence: TGTGCCAGTAGTATTGTGGGAGGGGTGTTAAGCCAAGAGACCCAGTACTTC. Encoded protein: CASSIVGGVLSQETQYF.

The V call is TRBV2, the J call TRBJ1-1, with a possible D match to TRBD1 (5 bases). Trimming shortened V by 2 bases and J by 7 bases, and 17 bases separated the two germline ends. The CDR3 consists of 15 residues. Per the germline V gene, CDR1 is SNHLY and CDR2 is FYNNEI. The CDR3 DNA sequence: TGTGCCAGCAGTGAATCGATGGGGCAAGAGGGTGAAGCTTTCTTT. It specifies CASSESMGQEGEAFF.

This chain connects TRBV20-1 to TRBJ2-6; D may be TRBD1 (6 bases). CDR1 is DFQATT and CDR2 is SNEGSKA in the germline V gene (reference sequence). The CDR3 totals 11 residues. The V end was cut by 7 bases, the J end by 6 bases, with 7 bases between. The CDR3: CSVGQANVLTF. The CDR3 DNA reads as TGCAGTGTGGGACAGGCCAACGTCCTGACTTTC.

The sample holds one count of this clone. This chain joins TRBV28 and TRBJ1-6; TRBD1 aligns across 8 bases. This CDR3 comprises 16 residues. Germline V lookup: CDR1 MDHEN, CDR2 SYDVKM. With V trimmed by 5 bases and J by 6 bases, 9 bases remained unmatched. The CDR3 loop is CASSGQGALGNSPLHF. CDR3 coding DNA: TGTGCCAGCAGTGGGCAGGGGGCCCTAGGTAATTCACCCCTCCACTTT.

This clone was counted a single time. The same CDR3 is also encoded by other DNA sequences in this sample. This CDR3 reads CSASRQTEKLFF. The DNA of the CDR3 is TGCAGTGCTAGTAGGCAGACCGAAAAACTGTTTTTT. The rearrangement uses TRBV20-1 and TRBJ1-4, with no clear D. Per the germline V gene, CDR1 is DFQATT and CDR2 is SNEGSKA (reference sequence). The CDR3 contains 12 residues. V gave up 3 bases and J gave up 8 bases, with 10 bases separating them.